This TCR beta chain was retrieved from a study of T-cell reconstitution after alpha-beta-depleted transplantation in children. Germline V lookup: CDR1 SGHRS, CDR2 YFSETQ. Between the trimmed V and J ends, which lost 4 bases and 1 base, there was a span of 14 bases. The CDR3 contains 15 residues. TCRbeta library construction was performed incorporating unique molecular identifiers. Each CDR3 protein gets one entry after TCRdb re-called the PCR reads with MiXCR. There are about 1,000,000 distinct CDR3 sequences in the sample; less than 30% occur only once, and 25% to 35% lies in the top ten. This material consisted of PBMCs, mostly from graft donor cells, taken 360 days after TCRalphabeta/CD19-depleted stem cell transplant. The receptor's source is a boy under two years old who had a stem cell transplant for SCID, so the T cells may come from the graft donor. The rearrangement joins TRBV5-1 to TRBJ1-1; a weak D match, TRBD1 (6 bases). The CDR3 DNA sequence: TGCGCCAGCAGCAAGACAGGTAACGGGAACACTGAAGCTTTCTTT. Amino acids: CASSKTGNGNTEAFF.